These 10 T cell receptor beta chains came from one sample sequenced in a study of radiation and T cells in renal cell carcinoma. Here immunoSEQ multiplex PCR was the method, and the copy in TCRdb shows in-frame clones only, minus some. This table has some 60,000 clones, around 78% appearing once. Time point specified: blood 2 weeks post-SBRT. The treatment was: 15 Gy SBRT to primary tumor, nephrectomy 4 weeks later. Sequences were derived from blood, sampled from a patient whose treatment included radiotherapy and nephrectomy. Receptor source: a man aged 55 to 70 with renal cell carcinoma.

This clone was seen at least ten times. The rearrangement joins TRBV18 to TRBJ2-7; 8 nucleotides align to TRBD1. Germline V gene lookup returns CDR1 KGHSH and CDR2 LQKENI. This CDR3 spans 15 amino acids. The V and J ends lost 3 bases and 0 bases, in that order; junction bases with no gene match: 4. The CDR3 DNA reads TGTGCCAGCTCACCGGGGACAGGACTCTCCTACGAGCAGTACGTC. Protein sequence: CASSPGTGLSYEQYV.

This rearrangement joins TRBV29-1 to TRBJ2-5, with TRBD1 as a possible D gene (5 bases). V shed 4 bases and J shed 3 bases, with 9 bases lying between them. This CDR3 contains 12 residues. Germline V lookup: CDR1 SQVTM, CDR2 ANQGSEA. For the CDR3, the DNA is TGCAGCGTTGGAGACAGAAAAGAGACCCAGTACTTC. Translating it yields CSVGDRKETQYF.

The chain uses TRBV27 and TRBJ1-5, with 7 nucleotides matching TRBD1. The germline V gene encodes CDR1 MNHEY and CDR2 SMNVEV (reference sequence). V lost 2 bases, J lost 4 bases, and 5 bases stayed unmatched. CDR3 length equals 15 residues. CDR3 sequence: CASSLKGAGNQPQHF. The CDR3 DNA reads TGTGCCAGCAGTTTAAAGGGGGCGGGGAATCAGCCCCAGCATTTT.

The chain joins TRBV30 to TRBJ1-4, with 8 bases that match TRBD1. V was clipped by 5 bases and J by 7 bases; unmatched bases: 9. CDR3 length: 14 residues. CDR1 GTSNPN and CDR2 SVGIG come from the germline V gene (reference sequence). The CDR3 protein is CAWGGTGGAEKLFF. CDR3 nucleotide sequence: TGTGCCTGGGGTGGTACAGGGGGGGCTGAAAAACTGTTTTTT.

The V gene is TRBV5-6, the J gene TRBJ2-3, with 11 bases fitting TRBD2. Germline V gene lookup returns CDR1 SGHDT and CDR2 YYEEEE. Trimming removed 4 bases from V and 6 bases from J; junction bases left unmatched: 10. There are 16 residues in the CDR3. CDR3 coding DNA: TGTGCCAGCAGCAAGCTTAGCGGGAGGGTGGTGGATACGCAGTATTTT. It yields the protein CASSKLSGRVVDTQYF.

The J gene is TRBJ1-2, the V gene TRBV9; D may be TRBD1 (6 bases). With 0 bases removed from V and 3 bases from J, the gap between germline ends came to 12 bases. This CDR3 is built from 15 residues. Germline loops: CDR1 SGDLS, CDR2 YYNGEE. The CDR3 reads CASSVVGGADYGYTF. CDR3 DNA sequence: TGTGCCAGCAGCGTAGTAGGGGGGGCAGACTATGGCTACACCTTC.

V gene TRBV6-1 combines with J gene TRBJ2-7, with D unresolved. Germline V gene lookup returns CDR1 MNHNS and CDR2 SASEGT. V shed 3 bases and J shed 3 bases, with 3 bases lying between them. CDR3 length equals 11 residues. The CDR3 region has the DNA TGTGCCAGCAGTGACAACTACGAGCAGTACGTC. It is translated as CASSDNYEQYV.

Here the CDR3 DNA reads TGCGCCAGCAGCCAGCGGAAAGACAGGGGCCTGGACGAGCAGTACTTC. This translates into CASSQRKDRGLDEQYF. The chain carries TRBV4-3 and TRBJ2-7; the match to TRBD1 covers 8 bases. The CDR3 totals 16 residues. V lost 3 bases to trimming and J lost 5 bases; unmatched junction nucleotides: 12. The V gene's germline CDR1 is LGHNA and CDR2 YSLEER.

This sequence joins TRBV10-3 and TRBJ2-7; a possible D gene is TRBD2 (6 bases). The CDR3 consists of 14 residues. The ends were cut back, 2 bases at V and 5 bases at J, with 13 bases in the middle. CDR1 is ENHRY, CDR2 SYGVKD, per germline. The CDR3 sequence: CAISEETGSNEQYV. The CDR3 region has the DNA TGTGCCATCAGTGAGGAGACCGGGAGTAACGAGCAGTACGTC.

The V call is TRBV7-3, the J call TRBJ2-1, with 7 nucleotides matching TRBD2. The CDR3 covers 13 residues. Germline lookup yields CDR1 SGHTA and CDR2 FQGTGA. Trimming removed 5 bases from V and 9 bases from J; junction bases left unmatched: 7. The DNA of the CDR3 is TGTGCCAGCAGCGGGACTATTGCCGGTGAGCAGTTCTTC. Translation: CASSGTIAGEQFF.